A single sample is the source of the 8 T cell receptor beta chains below, sequenced in a study of blood T cell repertoires in COVID-19. The protocol was immunoSEQ multiplex PCR, while the TCRdb copy is restricted to in-frame clones and leaves out a portion. The sample has 70,000 to 95,000 clones, approximately 93% seen once; the top ten hold around 2.6%. The sequenced material came from peripheral blood. The receptor source for this set is a man aged 45-65 years with COVID-19, enrolled during active disease.

This clone occurred once. This rearrangement joins TRBV11-3 to TRBJ2-5; 10 positions agree with TRBD2. This CDR3 spans 17 amino acids. J was trimmed by 6 bases and V by 0 bases; bases with no gene match: 10. CDR1 SGHNT and CDR2 YENEEA come from the germline V gene. The CDR3 coding sequence is TGTGCCAGCAGCTTAGATAATAGCGGGAGGTTCGGACAGACCCAGTACTTC. It encodes CASSLDNSGRFGQTQYF.

V and J are TRBV5-1 and TRBJ1-2, with 9 bases that match TRBD1. The V gene's germline CDR1 is SGHRS and CDR2 YFSETQ. Trimming removed 5 bases from V and 6 bases from J; junction bases left unmatched: 14. This CDR3 spans 16 amino acids. The CDR3, as DNA: TGCGCCAGCAGTACCCAGCCGGGACAGGGAAGTCATGGCTACACCTTC. Amino acid sequence: CASSTQPGQGSHGYTF.

The V call is TRBV12-5, the J call TRBJ1-1, with D unclear. V shed 1 base and J shed 0 bases, with 6 bases lying between them. Germline assignment: CDR1 LGHNT and CDR2 FRNRAP. The CDR3 consists of 14 residues. CDR3 coding DNA: TGTGCTAGTGGTTTGGACAGTCTGAACACTGAAGCTTTCTTT. Its translation is CASGLDSLNTEAFF.

Of note for this clone: Other DNA sequences in the sample encode the same CDR3. The V and J genes are TRBV18 and TRBJ2-3, with 12 bases matching TRBD2. V trimming: 3 bases; J trimming: 3 bases; junction bases outside the gene matches: 1. The CDR3 has 15 amino acids. CDR1 KGHSH and CDR2 LQKENI come from the germline V gene. The CDR3 protein is CASSPTSGSTDTQYF. CDR3 bases: TGTGCCAGCTCACCGACTAGCGGGAGTACAGATACGCAGTATTTT.

The genes are TRBV5-1 and TRBJ2-2; 9 bases agree with TRBD2. Losses at the gene ends were 7 bases for V and 3 bases for J; bases not matched to a gene: 10. CDR3 length: 16 amino acids. Germline assignment: CDR1 SGHRS and CDR2 YFSETQ. DNA of the CDR3: TGCGCCAGCTTTCTGACTAGCGGTTCCTACACCGGGGAGCTGTTTTTT. Protein product: CASFLTSGSYTGELFF.

The rearrangement links TRBV5-1 to TRBJ2-1; 7 bases map to TRBD2. V dropped 0 bases and J dropped 4; count of bases not matched to a gene: 7. CDR3 size: 16 residues. Germline V gene lookup returns CDR1 SGHRS and CDR2 YFSETQ. CDR3 in amino acids: CASSLDGGRSYNEQFF. Here the CDR3 DNA reads TGCGCCAGCAGCTTGGACGGCGGGAGATCTTACAATGAGCAGTTCTTC.

The chain couples TRBV12-3 or TRBV12-4 to TRBJ1-2, with D tentatively TRBD1 (5 bases). The CDR3 has 12 residues. The germline V and J ends were trimmed by 7 bases and 5 bases, with 11 bases remaining between them. The CDR3 reads CASTQGQYGYTF. The DNA for the CDR3 is TGTGCCAGCACCCAAGGACAATATGGCTACACCTTC.

The chain is built from TRBV5-1 and TRBJ1-1, with D unresolved. This CDR3 comprises 12 residues. Trimming stripped 4 bases from V and 0 bases from J, with 4 bases between. CDR1 SGHRS and CDR2 YFSETQ come from the germline V gene. The CDR3 DNA follows: TGCGCCAGCAGCCTTATGAACACTGAAGCTTTCTTT. It yields the protein CASSLMNTEAFF.